Presented here are 32 T cell receptor beta chains from one specimen sequenced in a study of cytomegalovirus exposure and HLA in healthy donors. It was with 60 Vbeta and 13 Jbeta primers that the PCR ran. Data came from immunoSEQ multiplex PCR; TCRdb stores just in-frame clones and leaves some out. The sample holds about 250,000 clones, approximately 81% seen once. The sequencing input was PBMCs. The receptor set was obtained from a girl aged 2-15 years in good health and CMV-seronegative.

The chain employs TRBV2 and TRBJ2-7, with 8 bases aligning to TRBD1. Germline V gives CDR1 SNHLY, CDR2 FYNNEI. The CDR3 is made up of 15 amino acids. Losses at the gene ends were 3 bases for V and 1 base for J; bases not matched to a gene: 5. The CDR3 here is CASSDSGGLSYEQYF. CDR3 DNA sequence: TGTGCCAGCAGTGATTCAGGGGGCTTATCCTACGAGCAGTACTTC. The full variable domain, with the rest looked up from reference TRBV2 and TRBJ2-7, is EPEVTQTPSHQVTQMGQEVILRCVPISNHLYFYWYRQILGQKVEFLVSFYNNEISEKSEIFDDQFSVERPDGSNFTLKIRSTKLEDSAMYFCASSDSGGLSYEQYFGPGTRLTVT.

Note on this clone: Additional DNA sequences in this sample encode the identical CDR3. The CDR3 protein is CASSYSRTNYGYTF. In DNA form, the CDR3 reads TGTGCCAGCAGTTACTCGAGGACAAACTATGGCTACACCTTC. The rearrangement joins TRBV6-5 to TRBJ1-2; D perhaps matches TRBD1 (5 bases). The V gene lost 0 bases and the J gene lost 2 bases, with 7 bases spanning the gap. This CDR3 is 14 amino acids long. Germline CDR1 reads MNHEY; CDR2 reads SVGAGI.

This rearrangement joins TRBV29-1 to TRBJ2-5, with 8 bases fitting TRBD1. The DNA matches TRBJ2-7 better at its end, which makes the J call doubtful. The germline V gene has CDR1 SQVTM and CDR2 ANQGSEA. The CDR3 has 13 residues. CDR3 loop: CSVMTGDWYEQYF. CDR3 DNA sequence: TGCAGCGTTATGACAGGGGATTGGTACGAGCAGTACTTC.

This clone was found once. V usage is TRBV13 and J usage is TRBJ2-7, with 9 bases fitting TRBD2. This CDR3 region has 15 residues. Per germline, CDR1 PRHDT and CDR2 FYEKMQ (reference sequence). The V and J ends lost 1 base and 5 bases, in that order; junction bases with no gene match: 6. For the CDR3, the DNA is TGTGCCAGCAGCTTAGTGCGGGGGGGAAGTGACGAGCAGTACTTC. Translated: CASSLVRGGSDEQYF. Together with reference TRBV13 and TRBJ2-7, the CDR3 gives the full variable domain: AAGVIQSPRHLIKEKRETATLKCYPIPRHDTVYWYQQGPGQDPQFLISFYEKMQSDKGSIPDRFSAQQFSDYHSELNMSSLELGDSALYFCASSLVRGGSDEQYFGPGTRLTVT.

V gene TRBV5-1 combines with J gene TRBJ2-5; 13 bases map to TRBD2. The CDR3 extends over 15 amino acids. Germline lookup yields CDR1 SGHRS and CDR2 YFSETQ. Trimming took 4 bases from V and 5 from J; bases not matched to a gene: 5. CDR3 amino acids: CASSRGLAGSETQYF. CDR3 nucleotides: TGCGCCAGCAGCCGGGGACTAGCGGGGAGTGAGACCCAGTACTTC.

The chain carries TRBV9 and TRBJ1-1; D not certain. Germline loops: CDR1 SGDLS, CDR2 YYNGEE. This CDR3 spans 14 amino acids. V gave up 4 bases and J gave up 4 bases, with 14 bases separating them. The CDR3: CASSSSVFGTEAFF. The DNA of the CDR3 is TGTGCCAGCAGCTCCTCCGTATTCGGCACTGAAGCTTTCTTT.

In this sample, this clone turned up once. The V call is TRBV7-6, the J call TRBJ2-1; 8 nucleotides align to TRBD1. CDR1 and CDR2 from the germline V gene are SGHVS and FNYEAQ. CDR3 length equals 15 residues. J was trimmed by 5 bases and V by 7 bases; bases with no gene match: 10. The CDR3 sequence: CASIAGTGSHNEQFF. Here the CDR3 DNA reads TGTGCCAGCATCGCGGGGACAGGCAGCCACAATGAGCAGTTCTTC.

The chain employs TRBV5-4 and TRBJ2-7; the match to TRBD2 covers 9 bases. CDR1 and CDR2 from the germline V gene are SGHNT and YYREEE (reference sequence). V lost 4 bases, J lost 11 bases, and 7 bases stayed unmatched. There are 12 residues in the CDR3. The CDR3 DNA follows: TGTGCCAGCAGCCCAGCGGGGGGAGGGGAGTACTTC. It specifies CASSPAGGGEYF. The variable domain in full, completed from reference TRBV5-4 and TRBJ2-7, reads ETGVTQSPTHLIKTRGQQVTLRCSSQSGHNTVSWYQQALGQGPQFIFQYYREEENGRGNFPPRFSGLQFPNYSSELNVNALELDDSALYLCASSPAGGGEYFGPGTRLTVT.

The CDR3 DNA reads as TGTGCCAGCAGCTTAAGGGCGGGGTCGGGAGAAAAACTGTTTTTT. Its protein is CASSLRAGSGEKLFF. This sequence joins TRBV7-9 and TRBJ1-4; D is uncertain. Trimming took 2 bases from V and 8 from J, leaving 15 bases between them. This CDR3 is built from 15 residues. The germline CDR1 and CDR2 sequences are SEHNR and FQNEAQ (reference sequence).

J is TRBJ2-3 and V is TRBV10-1, with D possibly TRBD2 on 6 matching bases. This CDR3 has 15 amino acids. The V gene's germline CDR1 is WNHNN and CDR2 SYGVQD (reference sequence). V dropped 8 bases and J dropped 2 bases, with 17 bases sitting between them. The CDR3 reads CASGSLEGTTDTQYF. The CDR3 nucleotides are TGCGCCAGCGGATCCCTGGAGGGAACCACAGATACGCAGTATTTT.

V and J are TRBV19 and TRBJ2-1; D perhaps matches TRBD2 (5 bases). The CDR3 consists of 16 residues. Germline values: CDR1 LNHDA, CDR2 SQIVND (reference sequence). The V gene lost 9 bases and the J gene lost 5 bases, with 23 bases spanning the gap. DNA for the CDR3: TGTGCCAGCCTCAATGGCGGGCGGACGAAAGACAATGAGCAGTTCTTC. Protein: CASLNGGRTKDNEQFF.

V usage is TRBV6-5 and J usage is TRBJ2-2; D may be TRBD2 (5 bases). This CDR3 has 13 amino acids. V was shortened by 5 bases and J by 6 bases, with 10 bases between the two germline ends. Per germline, CDR1 MNHEY and CDR2 SVGAGI. The CDR3 DNA sequence: TGTGCCAGCAGTCTCCGGAGGTCCGGGGAGCTGTTTTTT. Translating it yields CASSLRRSGELFF.

The chain couples TRBV6-6 to TRBJ1-4; no clear D gene. This CDR3 has 16 residues. Trimming pared 6 bases from V and 6 bases from J, leaving 20 bases between. CDR1 MNHNY and CDR2 SVGAGI come from the germline V gene (reference sequence). CDR3 coding DNA: TGTGCCAGCAGAGTTACGGGAGGGATTAAATATGAAAAACTGTTTTTT. Protein: CASRVTGGIKYEKLFF.

V and J are TRBV6-5 and TRBJ1-1, with TRBD1 matching over 7 bases. The CDR3 covers 13 residues. The ends lost 6 bases at V and 4 bases at J; junction bases unmatched: 5. CDR1 and CDR2 from the germline V gene are MNHEY and SVGAGI. CDR3 amino acids: CASSETGATEAFF. The CDR3 DNA follows: TGTGCCAGCAGCGAAACAGGGGCCACTGAAGCTTTCTTT.

The rearrangement links TRBV11-2 to TRBJ1-1, with 7 positions matching TRBD1. V trimming: 5 bases; J trimming: 3 bases; junction bases outside the gene matches: 6. There are 14 residues in the CDR3. Germline V gives CDR1 SGHAT, CDR2 FQNNGV. The CDR3 DNA follows: TGTGCCAGCAGCCGTGGGGACAGTTACACTGAAGCTTTCTTT. This sequence encodes CASSRGDSYTEAFF.

In its sample, this clone was seen once. The V and J genes are TRBV7-6 and TRBJ2-1; TRBD1 aligns across 9 bases. The trim removed 0 bases at V and 1 base at J, leaving 1 base unmatched. The V gene's germline CDR1 is SGHVS and CDR2 FNYEAQ. The CDR3 runs to 16 residues. The CDR3 nucleotides are TGTGCCAGCAGCTTAGCGGGACAGGGATCCTACAATGAGCAGTTCTTC. Translating it yields CASSLAGQGSYNEQFF. Variable domain in full (rest from reference TRBV7-6 and TRBJ2-1): GAGVSQSPRYKVTKRGQDVALRCDPISGHVSLYWYRQALGQGPEFLTYFNYEAQQDKSGLPNDRFSAERPEGSISTLTIQRTEQRDSAMYRCASSLAGQGSYNEQFFGPGTRLTVL.

V usage is TRBV7-8 and J usage is TRBJ2-2, with D perhaps TRBD1 (6 bases). The CDR3 covers 16 residues. The germline V and J ends were trimmed by 1 base and 4 bases, with 13 bases remaining between them. Germline loops: CDR1 SGHVS, CDR2 FQNEAQ. CDR3 sequence reads: CASSLGTGLSTGELFF. The CDR3 nucleotides read TGTGCCAGCAGCTTAGGTACAGGGCTCTCCACCGGGGAGCTGTTTTTT.

This sequence joins TRBV29-1 and TRBJ2-1, with D maybe TRBD1 (6 bases). Germline V lookup: CDR1 SQVTM, CDR2 ANQGSEA. Between the trimmed V and J ends, which lost 4 bases and 1 base, there was a span of 8 bases. The CDR3 runs 13 residues. CDR3 DNA: TGCAGCGTTGGAGGGGGATCCTACAATGAGCAGTTCTTC. Its protein product is CSVGGGSYNEQFF.

The V gene is TRBV2, the J gene TRBJ1-1; 11 nucleotides line up with TRBD1. Per the germline V gene, CDR1 is SNHLY and CDR2 is FYNNEI. CDR3 length: 14 amino acids. V lost 6 bases, J lost 7 bases, and 7 bases stayed unmatched. As DNA, the CDR3 is TGTGCCAGCAGGGAGGACAGGGGGCTTGATGAAGCTTTCTTT. Translating gives CASREDRGLDEAFF.

The chain joins TRBV5-8 to TRBJ2-3, with D possibly being TRBD2 (5 bases). The V end lost 3 bases, the J end lost 2 bases, and 10 bases lay between the germline ends. Germline CDR1 reads SGHTS; CDR2 reads YDEGEE. The CDR3 sequence is 14 residues long. The CDR3 loop reads CASSSDWDTDTQYF. CDR3 nucleotide sequence: TGTGCCAGCAGCTCGGACTGGGACACAGATACGCAGTATTTT.

This chain connects TRBV19 to TRBJ2-1, with 10 bases fitting TRBD1. The CDR3 runs to 15 residues. Germline CDR1 LNHDA, CDR2 SQIVND (reference sequence). V trimming: 4 bases; J trimming: 3 bases; junction bases outside the gene matches: 3. CDR3 protein: CASSTGTGVYNEQFF. The CDR3 DNA follows: TGTGCCAGTAGTACCGGGACAGGGGTCTACAATGAGCAGTTCTTC. The full variable domain, completed using reference TRBV19 and TRBJ2-1, is DGGITQSPKYLFRKEGQNVTLSCEQNLNHDAMYWYRQDPGQGLRLIYYSQIVNDFQKGDIAEGYSVSREKKESFPLTVTSAQKNPTAFYLCASSTGTGVYNEQFFGPGTRLTVL.

The chain recombines TRBV11-3 with TRBJ2-3; 8 nucleotides line up with TRBD2. This CDR3 spans 12 amino acids. Losses at the gene ends were 4 bases for V and 6 bases for J; bases not matched to a gene: 0. Germline CDR1 is SGHNT and CDR2 is YENEEA. This chain's CDR3 is CASSSGGDTQYF. For the CDR3, the DNA is TGTGCCAGCAGCTCGGGGGGGGATACGCAGTATTTT.

J is TRBJ1-2 and V is TRBV5-1, with D possibly TRBD1 on 5 matching bases. Trimming took 4 bases from V and 3 from J, leaving 13 bases between them. CDR3 size: 14 residues. The V gene's germline CDR1 is SGHRS and CDR2 YFSETQ. This CDR3 reads CASSAITGDYGYTF. CDR3 bases: TGCGCCAGCAGCGCCATTACAGGTGACTATGGCTACACCTTC.

In DNA, the CDR3 is TGTGCCAGCAGCTTTGGACTAGCGGGGGTTGAAAACATTCAGTACTTC. As protein: CASSFGLAGVENIQYF. The rearrangement links TRBV9 to TRBJ2-4, with TRBD2 identical over 13 bases. In germline, CDR1 is SGDLS, CDR2 YYNGEE. V shed 4 bases, J shed 5 bases, and the junction held 6 bases outside the gene matches. This CDR3 region has 16 residues.

This chain links TRBV27 with TRBJ2-3, with 14 bases identical to TRBD2. CDR1 is MNHEY, CDR2 SMNVEV, per germline (reference sequence). With 3 bases clipped from V and 3 bases from J, the junction kept 14 bases outside the gene matches. CDR3 size: 20 residues. CDR3 sequence (DNA): TGTGCCAGCAGTTTCATGCGGCCGGGACTAGCGGGAGCGGGGACAGATACGCAGTATTTT. Its translation is CASSFMRPGLAGAGTDTQYF.

The chain recombines TRBV5-1 with TRBJ2-7, with 7 bases fitting TRBD1. V lost 7 bases, J lost 2 bases, and 6 bases stayed unmatched. The length of the CDR3 is 13 residues. Looked up from germline, CDR1 is SGHRS and CDR2 is YFSETQ. The CDR3 DNA reads as TGCGCCAGCGCGGAGCAGGGGGCCTACGAGCAGTACTTC. Its protein product is CASAEQGAYEQYF.

CDR3 loop: CASSLGGRDNEKLFF. CDR3 nucleotide sequence: TGTGCCAGCAGCTTAGGAGGCAGAGATAATGAAAAACTGTTTTTT. The chain joins TRBV7-6 to TRBJ1-4, with D unresolved. There are 15 residues in the CDR3. Germline V lookup: CDR1 SGHVS, CDR2 FNYEAQ. V was clipped by 1 base and J by 4 bases, with 10 bases between them.

The J gene is TRBJ2-7, the V gene TRBV18; TRBD2 might be the D (5 bases). Trimming pared 6 bases from V and 4 bases from J, leaving 10 bases between. The germline gives CDR1 KGHSH, CDR2 LQKENI. CDR3 length: 12 residues. The CDR3 coding sequence is TGTGCCAGCTCGCCCGACTATTACGAGCAGTACTTC. Translated: CASSPDYYEQYF.

The V and J genes are TRBV2 and TRBJ1-5; D gene uncertain. This CDR3 has 13 amino acids. The germline gives CDR1 SNHLY, CDR2 FYNNEI. Trimming pared 5 bases from V and 5 bases from J, leaving 10 bases between. The CDR3 DNA reads as TGTGCCAGCAGTTGGAGACCCGATCAGCCCCAGCATTTT. This translates into CASSWRPDQPQHF.

The chain uses TRBV6-5 and TRBJ1-5, with D perhaps matching TRBD1 (6 bases). Germline CDR1 reads MNHEY; CDR2 reads SVGAGI. The V end was cut by 0 bases, the J end by 5 bases, with 8 bases between. This CDR3 comprises 14 residues. The CDR3 DNA follows: TGTGCCAGCAGTTACTCGCAGGGGTATCAGCCCCAGCATTTT. This sequence encodes CASSYSQGYQPQHF.

The chain has TRBV9 and TRBJ2-1; 8 nucleotides agree with TRBD2. Germline V gene data show CDR1 as SGDLS and CDR2 as YYNGEE. V gave up 3 bases and J gave up 8 bases; unmatched junction bases: 7. The CDR3 sequence is 14 residues long. This CDR3 is CASSGAGVKDEQFF. The CDR3 DNA reads TGTGCCAGCAGCGGAGCGGGAGTTAAGGATGAGCAGTTCTTC.

This sequence joins TRBV5-4 and TRBJ2-5, with D perhaps TRBD1 (6 bases). The germline V gene has CDR1 SGHNT and CDR2 YYREEE (reference sequence). V was clipped by 3 bases and J by 3 bases, with 18 bases between them. There are 16 residues in the CDR3. The CDR3 DNA reads as TGTGCCAGCAGCTCTGGCATTAGGACAGAAAAAGAGACCCAGTACTTC. It is translated as CASSSGIRTEKETQYF.